A selection of T cell receptor beta chains follows, all from one sample in a study of molecular identifiers for immune sequencing clone quantification. TCRdb itself ran the PCR reads through MiXCR, one entry per CDR3 protein. Of about 630,000 distinct CDR3 sequences in the sample, 25% were seen once. Sequenced material: naive CD8+ T cells from blood, with Jurkat cell RNA spiked in. The receptor source for this set is a human donor in good health. Some libraries in this study had Jurkat cell RNA spiked in. Both conserved end residues are part of each CDR3. Fields, in order: D gene, J gene, V gene, clone size, CDR3 DNA, CDR3 protein. The D gene is left open where the match is weak. Some rows have no size entry. The others give once, few or many, or a class for an expanded clone.

d_call: .
j_call: TRBJ2-7
v_call: TRBV7-2
clone_size: few
cdr3_nt: TGTGCCAGCAGCTTAGACTTCGACCTGAACGGCGCCGAGCAGTACTTC
cdr3_aa: CASSLDFDLNGAEQYF

d_call: .
j_call: TRBJ2-7
v_call: TRBV7-9
clone_size: many
cdr3_nt: TGTGCCAGCAGCCTAGAACTAGTAAACGAGCAGTACTTC
cdr3_aa: CASSLELVNEQYF

d_call: TRBD1
j_call: TRBJ1-1
v_call: TRBV29-1
clone_size: many
cdr3_nt: TGCAGCGTCGCCCCCGGGACAGGGACTGAAGCTTTCTTT
cdr3_aa: CSVAPGTGTEAFF

d_call: .
j_call: TRBJ1-2
v_call: TRBV29-1
clone_size: many
cdr3_nt: TGCAGCGTTGAAGATCTGGGCAGGGCCACACATAACTATGGCTACACCTTC
cdr3_aa: CSVEDLGRATHNYGYTF

d_call: TRBD1
j_call: TRBJ2-1
v_call: TRBV25-1
clone_size: .
cdr3_nt: TGTGCCAGCAGTGAATCGGCAGGGGGATACAATGAGCAGTTCTTC
cdr3_aa: CASSESAGGYNEQFF

d_call: .
j_call: TRBJ2-1
v_call: TRBV7-2
clone_size: .
cdr3_nt: TGTGCCAGCAGCCCCGACTCCACTCTCAGTAAGCAGTTCTTC
cdr3_aa: CASSPDSTLSKQFF

d_call: TRBD2
j_call: TRBJ2-4
v_call: TRBV20-1
clone_size: .
cdr3_nt: TGCAGTGCGACCGGGACTAGCGGGGGACCCAAAAACATTCAGTACTTC
cdr3_aa: CSATGTSGGPKNIQYF

d_call: .
j_call: TRBJ2-7
v_call: TRBV5-6
clone_size: many
cdr3_nt: TGTGCCAGCAGCTTCCCCGGGATCGACGAGCAGTACTTC
cdr3_aa: CASSFPGIDEQYF

d_call: .
j_call: TRBJ2-3
v_call: TRBV2
clone_size: many
cdr3_nt: TGTGCCAGCAGTGAAGTTGGTACGGAAAGGCCTGGGGGCACAGATACGCAGTATTTT
cdr3_aa: CASSEVGTERPGGTDTQYF

d_call: TRBD1
j_call: TRBJ1-5
v_call: TRBV4-1
clone_size: few
cdr3_nt: TGCGCCAGCAGCCAAGACTTTATGGACAGGTCTAATCAGCCCCAGCATTTT
cdr3_aa: CASSQDFMDRSNQPQHF

d_call: .
j_call: TRBJ2-2
v_call: TRBV28
clone_size: .
cdr3_nt: TGTGCCAGCAGTGACAGGCGTGTCCAGACGTGGACCGGGGAGCTGTTTTTT
cdr3_aa: CASSDRRVQTWTGELFF

d_call: .
j_call: TRBJ2-5
v_call: TRBV30
clone_size: .
cdr3_nt: TGTGCCTGGAGTGTAGGACAGAGTTCAGAGACCCAGTACTTC
cdr3_aa: CAWSVGQSSETQYF

d_call: .
j_call: TRBJ2-7
v_call: TRBV12-5
clone_size: .
cdr3_nt: TGTGCTAGTGGTTTGGTATTTGCCTCGGCGAGCGAGCAGTACTTC
cdr3_aa: CASGLVFASASEQYF

d_call: .
j_call: TRBJ2-3
v_call: TRBV10-2
clone_size: many
cdr3_nt: TGCGCCAGCCACGGGGCGGGCACAGATACGCAGTATTTT
cdr3_aa: CASHGAGTDTQYF

d_call: .
j_call: TRBJ1-2
v_call: TRBV6-2/TRBV6-3
clone_size: many
cdr3_nt: TGTGCCAGCAGTCCAGGGGCTAACTATGGCTACACCTTC
cdr3_aa: CASSPGANYGYTF

d_call: TRBD2
j_call: TRBJ2-1
v_call: TRBV28
clone_size: .
cdr3_nt: TGTGCCAGCAGTTCCACGGAGGGACTAGCTGATTTC
cdr3_aa: CASSSTEGLADF

d_call: TRBD1
j_call: TRBJ2-1
v_call: TRBV6-6
clone_size: .
cdr3_nt: TGTGCCAGCAGTGCACGGACAGGGGGCGCAAATGGGGATGAGCAGTCCTTC
cdr3_aa: CASSARTGGANGDEQSF

d_call: TRBD1
j_call: TRBJ2-1
v_call: TRBV24-1
clone_size: few
cdr3_nt: TGTGCCACCAGTAATAGTCAGGGGGTCAACCCCGAGCAGTTCTTC
cdr3_aa: CATSNSQGVNPEQFF

d_call: .
j_call: TRBJ1-1
v_call: TRBV6-5
clone_size: many
cdr3_nt: TGTGCCAGCAGTTACTCAGGGGGGAGCACTGAAGCTTTCTTT
cdr3_aa: CASSYSGGSTEAFF

d_call: TRBD2
j_call: TRBJ2-5
v_call: TRBV5-8
clone_size: .
cdr3_nt: TGTGCCAGCAGCATTGGCCCCAGCGGGACGGAGACCCAGTACTTC
cdr3_aa: CASSIGPSGTETQYF

d_call: .
j_call: TRBJ1-6
v_call: TRBV5-5
clone_size: few
cdr3_nt: TGTGCCAGCAGCTTGGTGCTAGGGGAATCCTATAATTCACCCCTCCACTTT
cdr3_aa: CASSLVLGESYNSPLHF

d_call: .
j_call: TRBJ2-7
v_call: TRBV5-6
clone_size: many
cdr3_nt: TGTGCCAGCAGCCTGGACACAAACCCCAGATGGGAGCAGTACTTC
cdr3_aa: CASSLDTNPRWEQYF

d_call: .
j_call: TRBJ1-1
v_call: TRBV30
clone_size: .
cdr3_nt: TGTGCCTGGAACACCGACACTGAAGCTTTCTTT
cdr3_aa: CAWNTDTEAFF

d_call: TRBD2
j_call: TRBJ2-7
v_call: TRBV15
clone_size: .
cdr3_nt: TGTGCCACCAGCTCCGTACCGGGACTAGCCCACGAGCAGTACTTC
cdr3_aa: CATSSVPGLAHEQYF

d_call: .
j_call: TRBJ1-5
v_call: TRBV6-5
clone_size: .
cdr3_nt: TGTGCCAGCAAACATAGTCCAGGGGATCAGCCCCAGCATTTT
cdr3_aa: CASKHSPGDQPQHF

d_call: .
j_call: TRBJ1-1
v_call: TRBV28
clone_size: many
cdr3_nt: TGTGCCAGCAGTTTTAAATGGACAGATAACACTGAAGCTTTCTTT
cdr3_aa: CASSFKWTDNTEAFF

d_call: .
j_call: TRBJ2-2
v_call: TRBV7-9
clone_size: .
cdr3_nt: TGTGCCAGCAGCTTAAGGGGGACTCCCACCGGGGAGCTGTTTTTT
cdr3_aa: CASSLRGTPTGELFF

d_call: .
j_call: TRBJ1-1
v_call: TRBV4-3
clone_size: .
cdr3_nt: TGCGCCAGCAGCCAAACGCGACAGACTGAAGCTTTCTTT
cdr3_aa: CASSQTRQTEAFF

d_call: .
j_call: TRBJ2-7
v_call: TRBV11-1
clone_size: .
cdr3_nt: TGTGCCAGCAGCTTAGCCCAGCGGGCAGCAATGAGGTACGAGCAGTACTTC
cdr3_aa: CASSLAQRAAMRYEQYF

d_call: .
j_call: TRBJ2-5
v_call: TRBV6-1
clone_size: few
cdr3_nt: TGTGCCAGCGTTCCAGATCGTGTTGCGGGAGAGACCCAGTACTTC
cdr3_aa: CASVPDRVAGETQYF

d_call: .
j_call: TRBJ2-5
v_call: TRBV7-9
clone_size: many
cdr3_nt: TGTGCCAGCAGCTTAGTCGGGAGCCGCCAAGAGACCCAGTACTTC
cdr3_aa: CASSLVGSRQETQYF

d_call: .
j_call: TRBJ1-6
v_call: TRBV12-3/TRBV12-4
clone_size: many
cdr3_nt: TGTGCCAGCAGTCCCAGGGACGGACCCTATAATTCACCCCTCCACTTT
cdr3_aa: CASSPRDGPYNSPLHF

d_call: .
j_call: TRBJ1-5
v_call: TRBV28
clone_size: many
cdr3_nt: TGTGCCAGCAGTCCCTCTAGACATCAGCCCCAGCATTTT
cdr3_aa: CASSPSRHQPQHF

d_call: TRBD1
j_call: TRBJ1-5
v_call: TRBV6-2/TRBV6-3
clone_size: .
cdr3_nt: TGTGCCAGCAGTTACAATCCCTATGGACAGGGGGCGTCTCAGCCCCAGCATTTT
cdr3_aa: CASSYNPYGQGASQPQHF

d_call: .
j_call: TRBJ2-2
v_call: TRBV14
clone_size: .
cdr3_nt: TGTGCCAGCAGCCAAGAGGACAGCCCATACCCCGGGGAGCTGTTTTTT
cdr3_aa: CASSQEDSPYPGELFF

d_call: TRBD1
j_call: TRBJ1-2
v_call: TRBV6-1
clone_size: .
cdr3_nt: TGTGCCAGCATTCCCGACAGGGGAAAAGCTAACTATGGCTACACCTTT
cdr3_aa: CASIPDRGKANYGYTF

d_call: .
j_call: TRBJ2-7
v_call: TRBV6-6
clone_size: .
cdr3_nt: TGTGCCAGCAGTTACCCAGGGGCGAACGGGGCCCCGTACTACGAGCAGTACTTC
cdr3_aa: CASSYPGANGAPYYEQYF

d_call: TRBD1
j_call: TRBJ2-7
v_call: TRBV2
clone_size: .
cdr3_nt: TGTGCCAGCAGCGAAGGGACAGGGGGCACCTACGAGCAGTACTTC
cdr3_aa: CASSEGTGGTYEQYF

d_call: TRBD2
j_call: TRBJ2-3
v_call: TRBV6-2/TRBV6-3
clone_size: .
cdr3_nt: TGTGCCAGCAGTCTGAGCGGGAACTCAGATAAGCAGTATTTT
cdr3_aa: CASSLSGNSDKQYF

d_call: TRBD2
j_call: TRBJ2-7
v_call: TRBV14
clone_size: .
cdr3_nt: TGTGCCAGCCGCCACGGACTAGTGGGCCACTCCTACGAGCAGTACTTC
cdr3_aa: CASRHGLVGHSYEQYF

d_call: TRBD1
j_call: TRBJ2-3
v_call: TRBV12-3/TRBV12-4
clone_size: many
cdr3_nt: TGTGCCAGCAGTTTAGGGACAGGTAACACAGATACGCAGTATTTT
cdr3_aa: CASSLGTGNTDTQYF

d_call: .
j_call: TRBJ2-2
v_call: TRBV7-9
clone_size: many
cdr3_nt: TGTGCCAGCACCCCTCTAGTGACCGGGGAGCTGTTTTTT
cdr3_aa: CASTPLVTGELFF

d_call: TRBD2
j_call: TRBJ2-7
v_call: TRBV7-2
clone_size: many
cdr3_nt: TGTGCCAGCAGCACGACTAGCGGGAGGACCTACGAGCAGTACTTC
cdr3_aa: CASSTTSGRTYEQYF

d_call: .
j_call: TRBJ2-7
v_call: TRBV20-1
clone_size: .
cdr3_nt: TGCAGTGCTAGAGGGCGGCTAGCGAGCGAGCAGTACTTC
cdr3_aa: CSARGRLASEQYF

d_call: .
j_call: TRBJ1-2
v_call: TRBV4-1
clone_size: many
cdr3_nt: TGCGCCAGCAGCCAAGTGGTTTCGGGGGGCAATGGCTACACCTTC
cdr3_aa: CASSQVVSGGNGYTF

d_call: TRBD2
j_call: TRBJ2-1
v_call: TRBV20-1
clone_size: .
cdr3_nt: TGCAGTGCCCGGGACTACCGCCAGAAAGAGCAGTCCTTC
cdr3_aa: CSARDYRQKEQSF

d_call: TRBD1
j_call: TRBJ1-6
v_call: TRBV7-9
clone_size: many
cdr3_nt: TGTGCCAGCAGCGGACCACCCCCGCCGCTTGGAGGGACAGGGCCTCGTTATAATTCACCCCTCCACTTT
cdr3_aa: CASSGPPPPLGGTGPRYNSPLHF

d_call: .
j_call: TRBJ1-2
v_call: TRBV4-3
clone_size: .
cdr3_nt: TGCGCCAGCAGCCTATTTGTGACGCAAGCTAACTATGGCTACACCTTC
cdr3_aa: CASSLFVTQANYGYTF

d_call: TRBD2
j_call: TRBJ2-7
v_call: TRBV20-1
clone_size: many
cdr3_nt: TGCAGTGCTACGACCGGCTTAGCGGGAACTTACGAGCAGTACTTC
cdr3_aa: CSATTGLAGTYEQYF

d_call: .
j_call: TRBJ2-1
v_call: TRBV7-2
clone_size: .
cdr3_nt: TGTGCCAGCAGCTCCCCCAGGGGGGGGGCCGATGAGCAGGTCTTC
cdr3_aa: CASSSPRGGADEQVF

d_call: .
j_call: TRBJ1-1
v_call: TRBV12-5
clone_size: many
cdr3_nt: TGTGCTAGTGGTTTGCCCTTCCGGACAGATATGAACACTGAAGCTTTCTTT
cdr3_aa: CASGLPFRTDMNTEAFF

d_call: .
j_call: TRBJ2-5
v_call: TRBV5-4
clone_size: many
cdr3_nt: TGTGCCAGCAGCTTCGGATTAGAGACCCAGTACTTC
cdr3_aa: CASSFGLETQYF